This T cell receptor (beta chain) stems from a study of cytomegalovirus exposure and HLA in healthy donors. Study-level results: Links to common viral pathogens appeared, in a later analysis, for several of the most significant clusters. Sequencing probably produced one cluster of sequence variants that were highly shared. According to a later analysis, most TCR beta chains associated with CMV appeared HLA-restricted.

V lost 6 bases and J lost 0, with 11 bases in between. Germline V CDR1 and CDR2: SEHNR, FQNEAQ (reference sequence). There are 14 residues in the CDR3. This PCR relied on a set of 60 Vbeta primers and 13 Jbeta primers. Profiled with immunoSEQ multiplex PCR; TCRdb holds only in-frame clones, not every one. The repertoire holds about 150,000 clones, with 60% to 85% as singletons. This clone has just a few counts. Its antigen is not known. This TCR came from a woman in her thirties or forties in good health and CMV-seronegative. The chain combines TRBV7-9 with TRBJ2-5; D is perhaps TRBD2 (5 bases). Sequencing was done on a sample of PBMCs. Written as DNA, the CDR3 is TGTGCCAGCAGGAGGGCTTCCGACCAAGAGACCCAGTACTTC. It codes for CASRRASDQETQYF.